This section outlines one T cell receptor (beta chain) sequence together with its context. Its cognate antigen is unknown. Sequenced by immunoSEQ multiplex PCR; TCRdb stores in-frame clones only, minus some. Counted here are fewer than 25,000 clones, over 60% occurring once; the ten biggest clones make up roughly 18%. Germline-derived CDR1 and CDR2 are MNHNS and SASEGT. V lost 7 bases and J lost 0, with 10 bases in between. The CDR3 contains 13 residues. The data originate from a study of OX40 agonist ivuxolimab in advanced cancers. The overall study: Ivuxolimab, which is an agonistic anti-OX40 (CD134) antibody, was administered to the patients. Antecedent anti-PD-1, anti-PD-L1 or anti-CTLA-4 therapy was permissible, with 40% having received some. Study results and caveats: Nonresponders, in some cases, also had low normalized T-cell clonal expansion.

The sequencing used CD4+ or CD8+ T cells sorted from blood, collected in a trial of the OX40 agonist ivuxolimab. The chain carries TRBV6-1 and TRBJ2-7, with D unclear. The TCR comes from an adult with an advanced solid tumor such as melanoma, head and neck, liver or kidney cancer. CDR3 sequence: CASTDASSYEQYF. In nucleotides, the CDR3 is TGTGCCAGCACTGACGCTTCCTCCTACGAGCAGTACTTC.